The 19 T cell receptor beta chains presented below share a single source sample, sequenced in a study of human CD8 memory T cell subsets. Investigators built TCR beta libraries using UMI-labeled 5' RACE. TCRdb reprocessed the 5' RACE reads and keeps a single row for each CDR3 protein, giving no DNA. The sample features about 7,000 distinct CDR3 sequences, with 23% in its top ten. Material for sequencing was CD8+ stem-like memory T cells (TSCM and TCM) sorted from PBMCs. Subset noted: stem-like memory CD8 T cells (TSTEM), CCR7+ PD-1- TIGIT-. The receptors shown here come from a human donor in good health.

By frequency, this clonotype is medium-sized (0.01 to 0.1%). The chain is built from TRBV7-9 and TRBJ1-6. CDR3 size: 12 residues. Germline values: CDR1 SEHNR, CDR2 FQNEAQ (reference sequence). The CDR3: CASSLAGSPLHF.

CDR3 protein: CASSQDRGTSDEQYF. The chain couples TRBV4-2 to TRBJ2-7; TCRdb indicates TRBD2, and absent DNA this call remains unverified. Germline lookup yields CDR1 LGHNA and CDR2 YNFKEQ. This CDR3 comprises 15 residues.

The chain couples TRBV19 to TRBJ2-3; checking the TCRdb D call of TRBD1 is not possible without DNA. The germline V gene encodes CDR1 LNHDA and CDR2 SQIVND (reference sequence). This CDR3 is 14 amino acids long. The CDR3 here is CATLGQGVSDTQYF. The entire variable domain, with the rest obtained from reference TRBV19 and TRBJ2-3, is as follows: DGGITQSPKYLFRKEGQNVTLSCEQNLNHDAMYWYRQDPGQGLRLIYYSQIVNDFQKGDIAEGYSVSREKKESFPLTVTSAQKNPTAFYLCATLGQGVSDTQYFGPGTRLTVL.

The chain carries TRBV28 and TRBJ2-7; without DNA, the TCRdb call of TRBD1 cannot be checked. Germline V gene sequence: CDR1 MDHEN, CDR2 SYDVKM. The CDR3 is made up of 14 amino acids. This CDR3 is CASSFPGQTYEQYF.

This rearrangement joins TRBV6-6 to TRBJ2-3. The CDR3 loop spans 15 amino acids. Germline V CDR1 and CDR2: MNHNY, SVGAGI (reference sequence). CDR3 loop: CASSYTGEGTDTQYF.

The chain carries TRBV29-1 and TRBJ2-1; TCRdb names TRBD2, which stays unverified in the absence of DNA. The CDR3 extends over 14 amino acids. The germline CDR1 and CDR2 sequences are SQVTM and ANQGSEA. CDR3 loop: CSVDGLAEGNEQFF.

The CDR3 reads CASSTLAGGGDTQYF. This chain joins TRBV19 and TRBJ2-3; TCRdb proposes TRBD2, but this gene call is untestable without DNA. There are 15 residues in the CDR3. CDR1 is LNHDA and CDR2 is SQIVND in the germline V gene (reference sequence).

This clonotype is classed as medium-sized by frequency. The chain has TRBV29-1 and TRBJ2-7; with no DNA, the TCRdb D assignment of TRBD1 cannot be verified. CDR3 length: 14 residues. Germline CDR1 and CDR2: SQVTM and ANQGSEA. The CDR3 loop is CSVEGAGTSYEQYF.

Judged by frequency, this clonotype is medium-sized. The rearrangement joins TRBV9 to TRBJ2-7; TCRdb designates TRBD1, a call that cannot be tested without DNA. Per germline, CDR1 SGDLS and CDR2 YYNGEE. The CDR3 runs 15 residues. The CDR3 is CASSASAGTTYEQYF.

The CDR3 protein is CASRSGETQYF. The rearrangement uses TRBV7-8 and TRBJ2-5. The CDR3 loop spans 11 amino acids. Germline loops: CDR1 SGHVS, CDR2 FQNEAQ.

The V call is TRBV9, the J call TRBJ2-1; the TRBD2 assignment by TCRdb is unverifiable without DNA. Germline loops: CDR1 SGDLS, CDR2 YYNGEE. The CDR3 runs to 19 residues. The CDR3: CASSVATPGLAGEGNEQFF. Full variable domain (outside the CDR3, taken from reference TRBV9 and TRBJ2-1): DSGVTQTPKHLITATGQRVTLRCSPRSGDLSVYWYQQSLDQGLQFLIQYYNGEERAKGNILERFSAQQFPDLHSELNLSSLELGDSALYFCASSVATPGLAGEGNEQFFGPGTRLTVL.

The chain joins TRBV19 to TRBJ2-1; TCRdb calls TRBD1, which cannot be checked without DNA. CDR1 is LNHDA and CDR2 is SQIVND in the germline V gene (reference sequence). This CDR3 is 13 amino acids long. This chain's CDR3 is CASSLGTFNEQFF.

This clonotype ranks as medium-sized in terms of frequency. This chain joins TRBV14 and TRBJ2-3; TCRdb designates TRBD2, a call that cannot be tested without DNA. The CDR3 length is 17 residues. Germline V gives CDR1 SGHDN, CDR2 FVKESK. CDR3: CASSQDGWGLRTDTQYF. Complete variable domain (other parts from reference TRBV14 and TRBJ2-3): EAGVTQFPSHSVIEKGQTVTLRCDPISGHDNLYWYRRVMGKEIKFLLHFVKESKQDESGMPNNRFLAERTGGTYSTLKVQPAELEDSGVYFCASSQDGWGLRTDTQYFGPGTRLTVL.

V gene TRBV7-2 combines with J gene TRBJ2-7; with no DNA, the TCRdb D assignment of TRBD1 cannot be verified. CDR1 and CDR2 (germline): SGHTA, FQGNSA. This CDR3 is 15 amino acids long. CDR3 region: CASTLSSGGPYEQYF.

In terms of frequency, this clonotype is medium-sized (0.01 to 0.1%). The chain links TRBV5-6 to TRBJ2-3. CDR1 and CDR2 from the germline V gene are SGHDT and YYEEEE. The CDR3 spans 13 residues. CDR3 region: CASSLSGIDTQYF.

V is TRBV11-2 and J is TRBJ2-1. Germline V gene sequence: CDR1 SGHAT, CDR2 FQNNGV. The CDR3 contains 14 residues. The CDR3 is CASEERHKYNEQFF.

The chain carries TRBV19 and TRBJ2-1; TCRdb proposes TRBD2, but this gene call is untestable without DNA. CDR3 length equals 15 residues. Germline V gene sequence: CDR1 LNHDA, CDR2 SQIVND (reference sequence). The CDR3 sequence is CASSIVPGLSNEQFF.

V usage is TRBV14 and J usage is TRBJ2-7; without DNA, the TCRdb call of TRBD1 cannot be checked. Germline lookup yields CDR1 SGHDN and CDR2 FVKESK. The CDR3 has 13 amino acids. The CDR3: CASSQAGGGEQYF.

This CDR3 is CASSSRTGQGANVLTF. The gene calls are TRBV11-3 and TRBJ2-6; TCRdb names TRBD1, which stays unverified in the absence of DNA. The CDR3 is made up of 16 amino acids. Per germline, CDR1 SGHNT and CDR2 YENEEA.